The clone carrying this TCR beta chain was seen a few times. This CDR3 contains 15 residues. The germline V gene encodes CDR1 MNHEY and CDR2 SMNVEV (reference sequence). Trimming removed 4 bases from V and 2 bases from J; junction bases left unmatched: 7. These data belong to a study of blood T cell repertoires in COVID-19. Background on the study: Sites in the United States, Italy and Spain provided acute and convalescent COVID-19 samples. Nucleic acid was either cDNA or gDNA, and it came from T cells, B-cell-depleted T cells, or PBMCs.

Per the study methods: Reference gene primer amplification gave estimated nucleated cell counts. Profiled with immunoSEQ multiplex PCR; TCRdb holds only in-frame clones, not every one. V, J and clone size are those of that table, while D and trimming were read from the DNA. The profile covers some 150,000 clones, with roughly 90% appearing a single time and approximately 10% taken by the ten largest. What was sequenced was peripheral blood. The clonotype was recovered from a man aged 45-60 years with active or convalescent COVID-19. This rearrangement joins TRBV27 to TRBJ2-7; the match to TRBD1 covers 8 bases. CDR3 loop: CASSSGQEGPYEQYF. Here the CDR3 DNA reads TGTGCCAGCAGTTCGGGACAGGAAGGGCCCTACGAGCAGTACTTC.